These T cell receptor beta chains were read from a single sample in a study of T cell repertoires in cytomegalovirus infection. TCRdb re-derived calls from the reads in MiXCR, one entry per CDR3 protein. The table shows about 830,000 distinct CDR3 sequences, with approximately 32% occurring only once. Their specific antigens are unknown. The sample consisted of cultured CD8+ T cells from PBMCs, taken from culture after CMV antigen stimulation. These receptors all come from a human donor in good health (CMV status not recorded). Some clones in this sample may be carry-over from other donors' samples. CDR3s include the opening cysteine and the closing phenylalanine or tryptophan. D genes are given only for firm matches. The size field is filled for only some rows; it gives once, few, many or a size class.

CASSLAGGFSGNTIYF | TGTGCCAGCAGCTTGGCAGGCGGATTCTCTGGAAACACCATATATTTT | TRBJ1-3 | - | TRBV5-6 | -
CASSPWTGEDGYTF | TGTGCCAGTAGTCCCTGGACAGGGGAAGATGGCTACACCTTC | TRBJ1-2 | TRBD1 | TRBV19 | -
CASSLWGVREPNEKLFF | TGTGCCAGCAGCTTATGGGGCGTGCGTGAGCCTAATGAAAAACTGTTTTTT | TRBJ1-4 | - | TRBV7-9 | -
CASSSQPTGDTYNEQFF | TGTGCCAGCAGTTCCCAACCGACAGGGGATACCTACAATGAGCAGTTCTTC | TRBJ2-1 | TRBD1 | TRBV27 | -
CASSYLLTGTTEAFF | TGTGCCAGCAGTTATCTTCTGACAGGGACAACCGAAGCTTTCTTT | TRBJ1-1 | TRBD1 | TRBV6-2/TRBV6-3 | -
CATLHGGDGYTF | TGTGCCACCCTCCATGGAGGGGATGGCTACACCTTC | TRBJ1-2 | - | TRBV6-2/TRBV6-3 | -
CASSYAAGLNTEAFF | TGTGCCAGCAGTTACGCGGCAGGGCTAAACACTGAAGCTTTCTTT | TRBJ1-1 | - | TRBV6-2/TRBV6-3 | -
CASSIPGRDRGSSGNQPQHF | TGTGCCAGTAGTATCCCAGGCCGGGACAGGGGATCGAGTGGCAATCAGCCCCAGCATTTT | TRBJ1-5 | TRBD1 | TRBV19 | -
CATSDDRNYGYTF | TGTGCCACCAGTGATGACAGGAACTATGGCTACACCTTC | TRBJ1-2 | - | TRBV24-1 | many
CASSYSTGFQETQYF | TGTGCCAGCAGTTACTCTACCGGTTTCCAGGAGACCCAGTACTTC | TRBJ2-5 | - | TRBV6-6 | few
CATSDLLWSGTNNNSPLHF | TGTGCCACCAGTGATTTGCTTTGGTCCGGGACAAATAATAATTCACCCCTCCACTTT | TRBJ1-6 | - | TRBV24-1 | few
CATSDPYGGDNEQFF | TGTGCCACCAGTGACCCATACGGAGGGGACAATGAGCAGTTCTTC | TRBJ2-1 | - | TRBV24-1 | -
CASSSRGWSFDVSNQPQHF | TGTGCCAGCAGTTCCCGGGGGTGGAGCTTCGATGTTAGCAATCAGCCCCAGCATTTT | TRBJ1-5 | - | TRBV12-3/TRBV12-4 | few
CASRWAGGSYNEQFF | TGTGCCAGCCGCTGGGCGGGGGGTTCCTACAATGAGCAGTTCTTC | TRBJ2-1 | TRBD2 | TRBV28 | -
CSAQRDLNFTYGYTF | TGCAGTGCTCAAAGGGACTTAAACTTTACCTATGGCTACACCTTC | TRBJ1-2 | - | TRBV20-1 | few
CASSLDSYLAGRNNEQFF | TGTGCCAGCAGCTTAGACTCCTATCTAGCGGGGAGAAACAATGAGCAGTTCTTC | TRBJ2-1 | TRBD2 | TRBV11-1 | many
CATSIRTGGYNEQFF | TGTGCCACCAGCATACGGACAGGGGGCTACAATGAGCAGTTCTTC | TRBJ2-1 | TRBD1 | TRBV15 | few
CASSDSGIGGVGYGYTF | TGTGCCAGCAGTGACTCTGGGATCGGGGGCGTTGGCTATGGCTACACCTTC | TRBJ1-2 | - | TRBV6-5 | once
CASNLGQQINTEAFF | TGTGCCAGTAACCTTGGCCAGCAGATCAACACTGAAGCTTTCTTT | TRBJ1-1 | - | TRBV19 | -
CASSYNRDVYTEAFF | TGTGCCAGCAGTTACAACCGGGACGTCTACACTGAAGCTTTCTTT | TRBJ1-1 | - | TRBV6-5 | -